These T cell receptor beta chains were read from a single sample in a study of T-cell memory formation after mild COVID-19. TCRdb recomputed calls from the 5' RACE reads with MiXCR, one row per CDR3 protein. The sample carries about 430,000 distinct CDR3 sequences, roughly a quarter recorded once. What was sequenced was PBMCs or a T cell subset sorted from them (not recorded which). The receptors come from an adult woman who had mild COVID-19 (a few samples of this study predate the infection). Cell type and time point are not known. CDR3s include the opening cysteine and the closing phenylalanine or tryptophan. D genes are given only for firm matches. Size is omitted from some rows. Given values are once, few, many or a class for expanded clones.

v_gene	j_gene	d_gene	abundance	CDR3nt	CDR3aa
TRBV3-1	TRBJ1-3	-	-	TGTGCCAGCAGCCAAACCGGGTATGGAAACACCATATATTTT	CASSQTGYGNTIYF
TRBV7-9	TRBJ2-1	-	few	TGTGCCAGCAGCTTAGGGGGTTCGTCCTCCTACAATGAGCAGTTCTTC	CASSLGGSSSYNEQFF
TRBV30	TRBJ1-2	-	-	TGTGCCTGGAGATATGGCGGAAACTATGGCTACACCTTC	CAWRYGGNYGYTF
TRBV18	TRBJ2-7	TRBD1	few	TGTGCCAGCTCACCACGAACAGGGGCGACTATAGACTACGAGCAGTACTTC	CASSPRTGATIDYEQYF
TRBV7-2	TRBJ2-7	TRBD2	-	TGTGCCAGCAGCTTCCAGGGACTAGCGGGGGGGCTGAACCCCTACGAGCAGTACTTC	CASSFQGLAGGLNPYEQYF
TRBV27	TRBJ2-7	-	-	TGTGCCAGCAGAACCGGGAGTAACAACCACTACGAGCAGTACTTC	CASRTGSNNHYEQYF
TRBV12-3/TRBV12-4	TRBJ1-2	-	-	TGTGCCAGCAGTCCTCCGGTGGGAGGCTACACCTTC	CASSPPVGGYTF
TRBV7-9	TRBJ2-1	-	-	TGTGCCAGCAGCTCCGAGGGGGCCTACAATGAGCAGTTCTTC	CASSSEGAYNEQFF
TRBV27	TRBJ2-2	-	few	TGTGCCAGCAGTTTGGATAACCAAGGCAGGGACACCGGGGAGCTGTTTTTT	CASSLDNQGRDTGELFF
TRBV7-2	TRBJ2-1	-	-	TGTGCCAGCAGCTTACCCTCCCCCTTTGTCGGGAGCTCCTACAATGAGCAGTTCTTC	CASSLPSPFVGSSYNEQFF
TRBV7-2	TRBJ2-5	-	few	TGTGCCAGCAGCCCAGGTTTGGGCGGTCGACCGGAGACCCAGTACTTC	CASSPGLGGRPETQYF
TRBV30	TRBJ2-7	TRBD2	few	TGTGCCTGGAGCGCCGCCCTAGCGGGAGGGCCCGACGAGCAGTACTTC	CAWSAALAGGPDEQYF
TRBV6-5	TRBJ2-1	-	-	TGTGCCAGCAGTTACCCTCTCGGTGTGCAGTTCTTC	CASSYPLGVQFF
TRBV3-1	TRBJ2-1	TRBD2	-	TGTGCCAGCAGGGGTGCTAGCGGGGGCCCCTACAATGAGCAGTTCTTC	CASRGASGGPYNEQFF
TRBV6-5	TRBJ1-5	-	-	TGTGCCAGCCAACAGGGCTCTCACAATCAGCCCCAGCATTTT	CASQQGSHNQPQHF
TRBV14	TRBJ2-1	-	-	TGTGCCAGCAGCCGCGTCCAGGTCTCCTACAATGAGCAGTTCTTC	CASSRVQVSYNEQFF
TRBV5-1	TRBJ2-3	TRBD1	-	TGCGCCAGCAGCCTGACGGGACAGGGGACAGATACGCAGTATTTT	CASSLTGQGTDTQYF
TRBV24-1	TRBJ1-5	-	-	TGTGCCACCAGTGACTCCAGTGCTTCGGCCCAGCATTTT	CATSDSSASAQHF
TRBV5-1	TRBJ1-3	-	few	TGCGCCAGCAGCTCGACTGGAGGGGGAGGATCTGGAAACACCATATATTTT	CASSSTGGGGSGNTIYF
TRBV19	TRBJ1-1	-	few	TGTGCCAGTGGATGGTTCACTGAAGCTTTCTTT	CASGWFTEAFF
TRBV5-1	TRBJ2-7	TRBD1	few	TGCGCCAGCAGCCCCGAGGACAGGGCTGCCAACGAGCAGTACTTC	CASSPEDRAANEQYF
TRBV18	TRBJ1-1	TRBD1	-	TGTGCCAGCTCACCGACGGGACAGGGGGCCGCTGAAGCTTTCTTT	CASSPTGQGAAEAFF
TRBV7-3	TRBJ1-2	TRBD1	-	TGTGCCAGCAGCCCGAGGGGGGGACAGCTAACTAACTATGGCTACACCTTC	CASSPRGGQLTNYGYTF
TRBV6-5	TRBJ1-2	-	few	TGTGCCACCTCCGCGAGGGTCCTGGGTGGCTACACCTTC	CATSARVLGGYTF
TRBV6-2/TRBV6-3	TRBJ2-7	-	few	TGTGCCAGCAGCTGGCGGGAAACCTACGAGCAGTACTTC	CASSWRETYEQYF
TRBV3-1	TRBJ1-3	TRBD1	many	TGTGCCAGCAGCTGGACAGGGGGCGTCTCTGGAAACACCATATATTTT	CASSWTGGVSGNTIYF
TRBV27	TRBJ2-7	-	many	TGTGCCAGCAGTTTAGGGCGGGGACGAATCTACGAGCAGTACTTC	CASSLGRGRIYEQYF
TRBV7-9	TRBJ2-5	-	few	TGTGCCAGCAGCTTCCCTCGGGGGAAAGAGACCCAGTACTTC	CASSFPRGKETQYF
TRBV5-1	TRBJ2-1	-	few	TGCGCCAGCAGCCAGTCCTACAATGAGCAGTTCTTC	CASSQSYNEQFF
TRBV5-6	TRBJ1-2	TRBD1	-	TGTGCCAGCATCTTGGGACAGGGAGGCGGCTACACCTTC	CASILGQGGGYTF
TRBV4-1	TRBJ2-3	TRBD1	-	TGCGCCAGCAGCGCCTTTGACAGGGGTCTATCAGATACGCAGTATTTT	CASSAFDRGLSDTQYF
TRBV29-1	TRBJ2-5	TRBD1	-	TGCAGCGCAAGGACAGGGTCAGAGACCCAGTACTTC	CSARTGSETQYF
TRBV30	TRBJ1-1	TRBD1	-	TGTGCCTGGACTCTGCCAGGGGGCCTGAACACTGAAGCTTTCTTT	CAWTLPGGLNTEAFF
TRBV12-3/TRBV12-4	TRBJ1-1	-	-	TGTGCCAGCACCCACCGGAAGGGGGGGAACACTGAAGCTTTCTTT	CASTHRKGGNTEAFF
TRBV5-1	TRBJ2-7	TRBD1	-	TGCGCCAGCAGCTTTGGAGGGACAGGGTCTTACGAGCAGTACTTC	CASSFGGTGSYEQYF
TRBV6-5	TRBJ1-1	-	-	TGTGCCAGCCGTAACGGGTGGGTGAACACTGAAGCTTTCTTT	CASRNGWVNTEAFF
TRBV24-1	TRBJ1-1	-	many	TGTGCCACCAGTGATTCCAGGACGGGGAACACTGAAGCTTTCTTT	CATSDSRTGNTEAFF
TRBV29-1	TRBJ2-7	TRBD1	many	TGCAGCGCCCTCAACAGGGGCAGCTCCTACGAGCAGTACTTC	CSALNRGSSYEQYF
TRBV7-6	TRBJ2-2	-	few	TGTGCCAGCAGCTTATCGACTACTGCTCGAACCGGGGAGCTGTTTTTT	CASSLSTTARTGELFF
TRBV20-1	TRBJ1-6	TRBD1	few	TGCAGTGCTAGAGTAGGGTGGGGACAGGGGAATTCACCCCTCCACTTT	CSARVGWGQGNSPLHF
TRBV9	TRBJ1-3	TRBD1	few	TGTGCCAGCAGCGTAGGGGACAGGACCCTGGGTTTCTCTGGAAACACCATATATTTT	CASSVGDRTLGFSGNTIYF
TRBV12-3/TRBV12-4	TRBJ2-7	-	-	TGTGCCAGCAGACCCGACAGGAGAGGCTACGAGCAGTACTTC	CASRPDRRGYEQYF
TRBV5-6	TRBJ2-7	TRBD1	-	TGTGCCAGCAGCAGACAACAGGGGGAGCAGTACTTC	CASSRQQGEQYF
TRBV4-2	TRBJ2-7	-	few	TGTGCCAGCAGCCGAGTGGCGCGGGGCGTCTCCTACGAGCAGTACTTC	CASSRVARGVSYEQYF
TRBV10-3	TRBJ2-1	-	few	TGTGCCATCAGTGGACTTAGCGGACATTCCTACAATGAGCAGTTCTTC	CAISGLSGHSYNEQFF
TRBV7-6	TRBJ1-5	-	many	TGTGCCAGCAGCTTGGGGTCAGGGGATCAGCCCCAGCATTTT	CASSLGSGDQPQHF
TRBV7-3	TRBJ1-2	-	few	TGTGCCAGCAGCTTGAGGGGGGGCTCCATCGGTGGCTACACCTTC	CASSLRGGSIGGYTF
TRBV5-1	TRBJ1-3	-	few	TGCGCCAGCAGCCCCGGACAGAGCTCTGGAAACACCATATATTTT	CASSPGQSSGNTIYF
TRBV20-1	TRBJ2-1	-	-	TGCAGTGCTAGAGATCGGGACTCCCGTGACTTC	CSARDRDSRDF
TRBV7-9	TRBJ2-5	TRBD1	few	TGTGCCAGCAGCTTACTTATAGGGACAGACCAAGAGACCCAGTACTTC	CASSLLIGTDQETQYF
TRBV21-1	TRBJ1-2	-	few	TGTGCCAGCGTACTGGGAAGAGACGGCTACACCTTC	CASVLGRDGYTF
TRBV5-1	TRBJ2-5	-	once	TGCTCCAGCAGCTCCCAGTTAGAGACCCAGTACTTC	CSSSSQLETQYF
TRBV29-1	TRBJ2-1	-	-	TGCAGCGCTGAGATCCAGGGAATTTACAATGAGCAGTTCTTC	CSAEIQGIYNEQFF
TRBV5-5	TRBJ2-2	TRBD2	-	TGTGCCAGCAGCTTGGCATGGGGACTAGCGGGACGGACCGGGGAGCTGTTTTTT	CASSLAWGLAGRTGELFF
TRBV12-3/TRBV12-4	TRBJ2-1	-	-	TGTGCCAGCAGAACCGGGACCACCTACAATGAGCAGTTCTTC	CASRTGTTYNEQFF
TRBV5-1	TRBJ2-4	-	few	TGCGCCAGCAGCAGGAGCGGTAAAAACATTCAGTACTTC	CASSRSGKNIQYF
TRBV7-9	TRBJ2-1	TRBD2	-	TGTGCCAGCAGCCAGGGGGCCCTAGCGGGGGGTTACAATGAGCAGTTCTTC	CASSQGALAGGYNEQFF